This note documents a single T cell receptor beta chain sequence. Its target is not known. This table comes from immunoSEQ multiplex PCR, and its TCRdb copy is limited to in-frame clones, with some not included. This sample yields approximately 94,000 clones, of which about 87% are seen a single time; over 4% belongs to the top ten. This sample was taken from a study of T cell responses to AZD1222 COVID-19 vaccine. Study results and caveats: The sample set comprised mostly white British donors with more females, and clonal diversity was possibly underestimated. Increases in Spike-specific TCR breadth and depth were seen after two AZD1222 doses. Dominant CD4 TCR responses targeted spike regions 160-218 and 743-854. Nearly half of the spike-specific TCRs reportedly recognize variant regions that carry no mutations.

V was pared by 8 bases and J by 1 base, with 3 bases of the junction left unmatched. The CDR3 loop spans 13 amino acids. CDR1 and CDR2 from the germline V gene are LNHDA and SQIVND (reference sequence). The starting material was peripheral blood, obtained on day 0 of MenACWY control vaccination. The chain is built from TRBV19 and TRBJ2-5; 8 bases fit TRBD1. This receptor was obtained from an adult in good health. CDR3 loop: CASRDRSQETQYF. The CDR3 DNA follows: TGTGCCAGTCGGGACAGGAGCCAAGAGACCCAGTACTTC.